This T cell receptor beta chain was identified during a study of T cells in Graves' hyperthyroidism and ophthalmopathy (dated by TCRdb to about 2019). Background on the whole study: Peripheral blood samples were taken at the time of initial diagnosis, prior to any treatment. In six Graves' hyperthyroidism patients, the study also compared T-cell repertoires from thyroid tissue with T-cell repertoires from blood. To identify distinguishing TCR V-J signatures, a discovery cohort of 90 to 100 patients was used, comprising some 43 with Graves' ophthalmopathy and approximately 57 with stable Graves' hyperthyroidism. Prospective prediction of ophthalmopathy was tested in an independent validation cohort consisting of 18 hyperthyroidism patients and some 17 patients who later progressed to ophthalmopathy. After sampling, hyperthyroidism patients received methimazole starting at 30 mg daily, and ophthalmopathy patients received high-dose intravenous methylprednisolone. The 100 discovery patients were divided at random into training and test sets in a 7:3 ratio. The paper describes TCR Vbeta CDR3 sequencing of 135 peripheral blood samples, made up of fewer than 50 ophthalmopathy patients, some 76 hyperthyroidism patients and roughly 17 progressor patients.

The TCR beta CDR3 regions were amplified from the RNA transcripts. For the first round of RT-PCR on the TCR CDR3, the HTBI primer set was used together with the Qiagen OneStep RT-PCR kit. A second multiplex PCR round built the libraries, followed by size selection and purification. Sequencing of the libraries was done on an Illumina HiSeq2000 using paired-end 100 bp reads. The original methods were these. Raw data were processed with SOAPnuke, discarding reads with adapters, uncalled bases, mean Phred below 15, or no exact constant-primer or identifier match. COPE v1.2.5 was used to merge high-quality paired reads, and clonotypes were defined as unique nucleotide sequences. MiTCR v1.1 was used to align clonotypes to the IMGT TRBV, TRBD and TRBJ reference segments. Analysis was restricted to V-J combinations with a frequency above 0.0001, which covered 98% to 99.2% of repertoires. The TCS score was defined as the ratio of F50 (clonal expansion) to E x V (chaos), calculated using BLOSUM62-based TCRdist between CDR3 peptides within each V-J. Welch's t-statistics and random forest reduced fewer than 550 V-J features to 10 to 15, which were used in a naive Bayes classifier (R e1071). Through fastp at Q25 and MiXCR, TCRdb rebuilt clones from the public reads, retaining in-frame beta chains. Merged by CDR3 protein, the rows form single entries marked with the most common genes and DNA. TCRdb assigned the V and J calls; the authors' analysis was not used. Recorded for this sample are approximately 600,000 distinct CDR3 sequences; around 15% of them occurred a single time. The ten largest clonotypes hold around 4% of the sample.

A few counts support this clonotype. Its antigen is still unknown. Nothing much larger sits one base from this clone, and base qualities are not available. Graves' hyperthyroidism was defined as stable when no progression to ophthalmopathy occurred over 18 months of follow-up. Hyperthyroidism patients were aged 18 to 65 years and newly diagnosed, with disease duration of less than 2 months. Any patient with an uncontrolled infection, another autoimmune disease, pregnancy or lactation was excluded. Diagnoses were based on clinical symptoms, serum thyroxine and TRAb, thyroid ultrasound and orbital computed tomography. PBMCs were isolated from approximately 10 ml of fresh peripheral blood by Ficoll-Paque density gradient centrifugation. Trizol reagent was used to extract total RNA, and RNA quality was then checked on an Agilent 2100 Bioanalyzer. The CDR3 runs 14 amino acids, cysteine and phenylalanine included. The kept DNA is CDR3 alone, 42 bases in frame from the first base. Sequences SGHDN (CDR1) and FVKESK (CDR2) are obtained from the germline V gene. V lost 4 bases and J lost 6 bases; the stretch between them is 15 bases long.

What the study reported, not specific to this receptor: No statistical method was used to set the sample size in advance, and investigators knew the group allocation. A 13 V-J signature model separated ophthalmopathy from stable hyperthyroidism, with 87.88% sensitivity and about 81% specificity in cross-validation and 80%/75% in testing. During validation, the model predicted progression to ophthalmopathy a median of around 6 months ahead of onset, with approximately 71% sensitivity and roughly 75% specificity. Blood samples also contained most of the expanded thyroid clonotypes (frequency above 0.001), which suggests that blood repertoires may reflect thyroid immune responses.

The V and J genes are TRBV14 and TRBJ1-2; the D gene assignment is ambiguous. The receptor's source is a woman aged 25 to 39 with Graves' hyperthyroidism. The sequenced sample consisted of blood. This receptor has the CDR3 CASSRYLKRDGYTF. At the DNA level, the sequence is TGTGCCAGCAGCCGGTATTTAAAACGGGATGGCTACACCTTC.